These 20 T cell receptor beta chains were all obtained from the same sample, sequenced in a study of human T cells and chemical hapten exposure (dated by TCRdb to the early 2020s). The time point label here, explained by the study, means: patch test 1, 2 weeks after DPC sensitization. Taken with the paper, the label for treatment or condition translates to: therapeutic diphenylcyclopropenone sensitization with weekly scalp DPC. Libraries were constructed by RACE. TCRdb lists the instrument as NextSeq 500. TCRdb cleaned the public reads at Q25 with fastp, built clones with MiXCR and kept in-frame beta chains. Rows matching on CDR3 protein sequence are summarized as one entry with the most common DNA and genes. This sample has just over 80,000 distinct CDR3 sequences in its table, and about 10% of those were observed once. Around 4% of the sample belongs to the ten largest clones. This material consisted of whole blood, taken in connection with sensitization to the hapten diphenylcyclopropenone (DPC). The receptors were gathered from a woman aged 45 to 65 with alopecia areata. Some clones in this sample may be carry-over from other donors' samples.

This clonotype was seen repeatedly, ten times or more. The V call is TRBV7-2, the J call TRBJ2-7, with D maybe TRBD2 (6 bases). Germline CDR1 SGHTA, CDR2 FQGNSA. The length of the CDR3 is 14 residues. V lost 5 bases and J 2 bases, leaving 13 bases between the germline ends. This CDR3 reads CASSASGGTYEQYF. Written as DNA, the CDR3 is TGTGCCAGCAGCGCTAGTGGCGGGACCTACGAGCAGTACTTC.

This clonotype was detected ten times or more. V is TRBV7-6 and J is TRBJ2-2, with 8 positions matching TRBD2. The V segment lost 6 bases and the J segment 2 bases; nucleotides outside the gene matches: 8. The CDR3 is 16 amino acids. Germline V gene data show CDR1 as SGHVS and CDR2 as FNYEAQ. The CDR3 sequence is CASRRGLASNTGELFF. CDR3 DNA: TGTGCCAGCAGACGAGGACTAGCTTCTAACACCGGGGAGCTGTTTTTT.

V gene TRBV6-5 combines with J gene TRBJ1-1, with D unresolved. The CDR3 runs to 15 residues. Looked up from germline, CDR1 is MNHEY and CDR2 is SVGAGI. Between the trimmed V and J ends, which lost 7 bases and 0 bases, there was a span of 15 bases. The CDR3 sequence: CASILRIDMNTEAFF. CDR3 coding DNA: TGTGCCAGCATTTTACGGATAGACATGAACACTGAAGCTTTCTTT.

In DNA form, the CDR3 reads TGTGCCAGCAGCGTAGCCCCCGGCCCCGGGGAGCAGTACTTC. Translating it yields CASSVAPGPGEQYF. The rearrangement links TRBV9 to TRBJ2-7; D unresolved. This CDR3 region has 14 residues. The V end lost 0 bases, the J end lost 7 bases, and 14 bases lay between the germline ends. Germline V CDR1 and CDR2: SGDLS, YYNGEE.

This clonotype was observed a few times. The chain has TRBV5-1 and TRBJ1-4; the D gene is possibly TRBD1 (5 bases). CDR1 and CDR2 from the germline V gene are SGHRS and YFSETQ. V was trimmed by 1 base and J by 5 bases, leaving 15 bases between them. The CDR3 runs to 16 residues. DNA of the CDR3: TGCGCCAGCAGCTTGACAGCCGGGACCTTGAATGAAAAACTGTTTTTT. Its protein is CASSLTAGTLNEKLFF.

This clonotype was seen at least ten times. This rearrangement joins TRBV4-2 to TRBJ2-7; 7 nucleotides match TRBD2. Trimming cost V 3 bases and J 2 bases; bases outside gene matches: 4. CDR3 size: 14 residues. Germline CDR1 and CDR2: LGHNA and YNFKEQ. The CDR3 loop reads CASSQGGPTYEQYF. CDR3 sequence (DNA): TGTGCCAGCAGCCAGGGAGGGCCCACCTACGAGCAGTACTTC.

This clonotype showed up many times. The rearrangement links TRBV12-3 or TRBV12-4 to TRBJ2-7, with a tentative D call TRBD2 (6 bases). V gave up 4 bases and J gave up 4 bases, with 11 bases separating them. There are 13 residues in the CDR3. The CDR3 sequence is CASSSAGRYEQYF. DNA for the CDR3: TGTGCCAGCAGTTCTGCGGGACGATACGAGCAGTACTTC.

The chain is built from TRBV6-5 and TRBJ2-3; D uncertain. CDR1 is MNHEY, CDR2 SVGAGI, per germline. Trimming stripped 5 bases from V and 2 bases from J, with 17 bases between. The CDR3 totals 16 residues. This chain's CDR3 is CASSDKPARATDTQYF. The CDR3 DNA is TGTGCCAGCAGTGACAAGCCGGCTAGAGCCACAGATACGCAGTATTTT.

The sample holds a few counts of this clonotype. The CDR3 region is CSARDALKNEQFF. The CDR3 DNA reads as TGCAGTGCTAGAGATGCTTTAAAAAATGAGCAGTTCTTC. The chain has TRBV20-1 and TRBJ2-1; D is uncertain. Trimming stripped 0 bases from V and 7 bases from J, with 10 bases between. The germline CDR1 and CDR2 sequences are DFQATT and SNEGSKA (reference sequence). The CDR3 contains 13 residues.

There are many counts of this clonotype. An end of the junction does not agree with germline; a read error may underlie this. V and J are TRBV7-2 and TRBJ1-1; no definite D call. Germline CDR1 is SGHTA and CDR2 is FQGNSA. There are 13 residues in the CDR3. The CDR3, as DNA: TGTGCCAGCAGCTTAGGCCAGACGGGCCACAACGGTTTT. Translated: CASSLGQTGHNGF.

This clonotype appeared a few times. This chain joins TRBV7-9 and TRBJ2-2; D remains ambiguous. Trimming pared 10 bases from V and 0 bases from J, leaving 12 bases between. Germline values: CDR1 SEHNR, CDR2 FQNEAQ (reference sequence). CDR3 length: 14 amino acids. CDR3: CAKQVGSNTGELFF. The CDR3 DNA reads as TGTGCCAAGCAGGTCGGGTCGAACACCGGGGAGCTGTTTTTT.

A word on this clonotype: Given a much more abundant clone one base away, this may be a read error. Here the CDR3 reads CTSSPGLSQPQHF. The CDR3 nucleotides are TGTACCAGCAGTCCGGGCCTCTCCCAGCCCCAGCATTTT. This rearrangement joins TRBV3-1 to TRBJ1-5; D ambiguous. Germline-derived CDR1 and CDR2 are LGHDT and YNNKEL (reference sequence). This CDR3 is 13 amino acids long.

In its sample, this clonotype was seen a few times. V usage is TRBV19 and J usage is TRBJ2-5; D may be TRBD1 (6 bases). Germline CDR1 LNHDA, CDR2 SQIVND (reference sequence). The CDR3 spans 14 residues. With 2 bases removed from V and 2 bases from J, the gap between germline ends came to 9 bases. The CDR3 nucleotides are TGTGCCAGTAGTATATTGGGGGCTCAAGAGACCCAGTACTTC. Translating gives CASSILGAQETQYF. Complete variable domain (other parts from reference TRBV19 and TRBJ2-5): DGGITQSPKYLFRKEGQNVTLSCEQNLNHDAMYWYRQDPGQGLRLIYYSQIVNDFQKGDIAEGYSVSREKKESFPLTVTSAQKNPTAFYLCASSILGAQETQYFGPGTRLLVL.

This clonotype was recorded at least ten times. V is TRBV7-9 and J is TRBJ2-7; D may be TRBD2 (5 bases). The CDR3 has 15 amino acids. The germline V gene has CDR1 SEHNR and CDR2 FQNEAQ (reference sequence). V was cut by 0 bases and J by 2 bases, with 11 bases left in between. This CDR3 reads CASSLASAEAYEQYF. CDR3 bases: TGTGCCAGCAGCTTAGCCTCGGCGGAGGCCTACGAGCAGTACTTC.

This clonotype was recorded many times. The CDR3 DNA follows: TGTGGTTCGGACAGGGCTAACACCGGGGAGCTGTTTTTT. Its protein is CGSDRANTGELFF. The gene calls are TRBV6-6 and TRBJ2-2; TRBD1 aligns across 8 bases. Per the germline V gene, CDR1 is MNHNY and CDR2 is SVGAGI (reference sequence). The CDR3 totals 13 residues.

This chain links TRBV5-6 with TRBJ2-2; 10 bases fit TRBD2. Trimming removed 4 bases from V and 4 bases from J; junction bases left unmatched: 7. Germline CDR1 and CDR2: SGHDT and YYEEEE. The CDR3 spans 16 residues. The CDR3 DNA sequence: TGTGCCAGCAGCCAATTAGCGGGGGGCCTCACCGGGGAGCTGTTTTTT. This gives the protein CASSQLAGGLTGELFF. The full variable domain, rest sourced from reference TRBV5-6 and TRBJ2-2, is DAGVTQSPTHLIKTRGQQVTLRCSPKSGHDTVSWYQQALGQGPQFIFQYYEEEERQRGNFPDRFSGHQFPNYSSELNVNALLLGDSALYLCASSQLAGGLTGELFFGEGSRLTVL.

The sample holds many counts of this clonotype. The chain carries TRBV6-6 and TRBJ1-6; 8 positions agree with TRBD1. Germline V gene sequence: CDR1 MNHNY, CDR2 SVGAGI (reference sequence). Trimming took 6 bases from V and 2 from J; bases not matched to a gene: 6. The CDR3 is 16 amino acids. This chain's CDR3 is CASSQGQAPYNSPLHF. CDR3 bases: TGTGCCAGCAGCCAGGGACAGGCCCCCTATAATTCACCCCTCCACTTT.

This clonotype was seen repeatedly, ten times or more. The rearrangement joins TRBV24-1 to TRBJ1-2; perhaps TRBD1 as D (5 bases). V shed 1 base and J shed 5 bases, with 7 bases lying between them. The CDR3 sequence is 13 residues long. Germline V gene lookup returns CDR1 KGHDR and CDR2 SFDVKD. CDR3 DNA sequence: TGTGCCACCAGTGATTTCGCAGGGTATGGCTACACCTTC. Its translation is CATSDFAGYGYTF.

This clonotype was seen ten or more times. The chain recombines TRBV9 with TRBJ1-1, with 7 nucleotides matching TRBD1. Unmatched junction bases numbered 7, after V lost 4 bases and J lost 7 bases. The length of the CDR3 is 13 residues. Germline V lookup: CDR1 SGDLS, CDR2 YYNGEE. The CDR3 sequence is CASSSRRDSEAFF. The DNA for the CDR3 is TGTGCCAGCAGCTCAAGGCGGGACAGTGAAGCTTTCTTT.

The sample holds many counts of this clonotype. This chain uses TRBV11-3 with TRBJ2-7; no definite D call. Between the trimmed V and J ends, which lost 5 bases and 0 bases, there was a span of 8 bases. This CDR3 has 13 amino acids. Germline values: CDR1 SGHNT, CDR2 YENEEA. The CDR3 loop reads CASSLNPSYEQYF. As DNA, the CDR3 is TGTGCCAGCAGCCTGAATCCCTCCTACGAGCAGTACTTC.